This T cell receptor (beta chain) is from a study of blood T cell repertoires in COVID-19. Study overall: The United States, Italy and Spain supplied acute and convalescent COVID-19 samples. PBMCs, B-cell-depleted T cells, or T cells were the source of the cDNA or gDNA that made up the material.

Per the study methods: It was from reference gene primer amplification that nucleated cell counts were estimated. The data were produced by immunoSEQ multiplex PCR, yet TCRdb's version contains in-frame clones alone and is incomplete. Clone size and the V and J calls come from that table; the DNA yielded D and trimming. The table has under 400,000 clones, almost 90% seen once. V shed 3 bases and J shed 9 bases, with 17 bases lying between them. In germline, CDR1 is DFQATT, CDR2 SNEGSKA (reference sequence). The CDR3 covers 13 residues. What was sequenced was peripheral blood. The source of this sequence is a man between 18 and 35 years old with active or convalescent COVID-19. This rearrangement joins TRBV20-1 to TRBJ2-5; D unclear. The CDR3 loop reads CSASGRRSAPQYF. CDR3 DNA: TGCAGTGCTAGTGGCCGTAGATCCGCCCCCCAGTACTTC.